Shown below are 9 T cell receptor beta chains from a single sample sequenced in a study of cytomegalovirus exposure and HLA in healthy donors. Amplification used 60 Vbeta primers and 13 Jbeta primers. TCRdb's copy holds only in-frame clones and misses some; the assay was immunoSEQ multiplex PCR. The profile covers roughly 80,000 clones, with roughly two thirds appearing a single time and about 6.9% taken by the ten largest. Sequencing was performed on PBMCs. The receptor source for this set is a woman between 50 and 59 years old in good health and CMV-seropositive.

The chain uses TRBV5-8 and TRBJ2-3; D not certain. The V end was cut by 1 base, the J end by 1 base, with 10 bases between. Looked up from germline, CDR1 is SGHTS and CDR2 is YDEGEE. The CDR3 is 15 amino acids. The CDR3 region has the DNA TGTGCCAGCAGCTTGTTAGACCGGGGCACAGATACGCAGTATTTT. Amino acid sequence: CASSLLDRGTDTQYF.

CDR3 in amino acids: CASSSNQGAFLLDYGYTF. The CDR3 nucleotides are TGTGCCAGCAGCTCGAATCAGGGGGCCTTCCTTCTTGACTATGGCTACACCTTC. The chain uses TRBV5-6 and TRBJ1-2; 8 bases fit TRBD1. Germline V CDR1 and CDR2: SGHDT, YYEEEE. This CDR3 is 18 amino acids long. V gave up 3 bases and J gave up 3 bases; unmatched junction bases: 16.

This chain links TRBV2 with TRBJ2-2, with no clear D. The germline V and J ends were trimmed by 7 bases and 0 bases, with 12 bases remaining between them. CDR1 and CDR2 (germline): SNHLY, FYNNEI. This CDR3 is 15 amino acids long. The CDR3 sequence is CASMELVSNTGELFF. The CDR3 DNA follows: TGTGCCAGCATGGAGCTGGTTTCGAACACCGGGGAGCTGTTTTTT.

In its sample, this clone was seen once. The rearrangement joins TRBV4-2 to TRBJ1-6; perhaps TRBD1 as D (5 bases). Trimming cost V 7 bases and J 10 bases, with 14 bases left between them. The CDR3 runs to 13 residues. Germline V gene sequence: CDR1 LGHNA, CDR2 YNFKEQ. CDR3 sequence (DNA): TGTGCCAGCAAGAACCGGGACTTATCACCCCTCCACTTT. Translation gives CASKNRDLSPLHF.

The chain has TRBV5-4 and TRBJ2-1; D perhaps matches TRBD1 (5 bases). The V end was cut by 0 bases, the J end by 7 bases, with 14 bases between. CDR3 size: 15 residues. Germline CDR1 and CDR2: SGHNT and YYREEE (reference sequence). The CDR3 DNA reads as TGTGCCAGCAGCTTGGCAGGGTCGCTCGGGAATGAGCAGTTCTTC. This gives the protein CASSLAGSLGNEQFF.

This chain links TRBV28 with TRBJ2-5; D perhaps matches TRBD1 (6 bases). Germline V gene lookup returns CDR1 MDHEN and CDR2 SYDVKM. This CDR3 is built from 14 residues. Trimming took 5 bases from V and 1 from J, leaving 11 bases between them. The CDR3, as DNA: TGTGCCAGCAGTCCCAGGGGTGGCCAAGAGACCCAGTACTTC. This codes for CASSPRGGQETQYF.

This clone was seen only a few times. V is TRBV11-2 and J is TRBJ2-5; tentative D call: TRBD1 (6 bases). The CDR3 covers 16 residues. Germline V gene lookup returns CDR1 SGHAT and CDR2 FQNNGV. Deletions cut 5 bases from V and 1 base from J, with 17 bases between. CDR3 coding DNA: TGTGCCAGCAGCAAGCGGACAGTGACGATCCAAGAGACCCAGTACTTC. Translation: CASSKRTVTIQETQYF.

This clone was observed a single time. The rearrangement joins TRBV7-9 to TRBJ1-4; tentative D call: TRBD1 (5 bases). Germline CDR1 is SEHNR and CDR2 is FQNEAQ (reference sequence). CDR3 length equals 15 residues. Trimming shortened V by 5 bases and J by 8 bases, and 18 bases separated the two germline ends. The CDR3 DNA reads TGTGCCAGCAGCAAACCCCTAGGGGAGGAAGAAAAACTGTTTTTT. This codes for CASSKPLGEEEKLFF.

J is TRBJ2-1 and V is TRBV29-1; 12 bases map to TRBD2. The CDR3 is 11 residues long. Germline CDR1 and CDR2: SQVTM and ANQGSEA. Trimming removed 7 bases from V and 9 bases from J; junction bases left unmatched: 1. The CDR3 DNA sequence: TGCAGCGGACTAGCGGGGGTTGAGCAGTTCTTC. It yields the protein CSGLAGVEQFF.